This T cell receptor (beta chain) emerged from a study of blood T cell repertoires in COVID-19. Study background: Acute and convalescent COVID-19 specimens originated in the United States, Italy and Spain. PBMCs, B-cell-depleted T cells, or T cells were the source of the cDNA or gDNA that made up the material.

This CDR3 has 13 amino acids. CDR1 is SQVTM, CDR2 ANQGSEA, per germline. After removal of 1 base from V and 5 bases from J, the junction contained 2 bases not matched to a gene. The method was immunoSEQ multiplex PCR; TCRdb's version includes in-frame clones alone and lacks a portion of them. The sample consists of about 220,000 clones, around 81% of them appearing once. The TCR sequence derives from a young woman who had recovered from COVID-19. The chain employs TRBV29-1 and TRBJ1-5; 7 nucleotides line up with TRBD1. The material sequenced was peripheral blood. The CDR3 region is CSVEVQGDQPQHF. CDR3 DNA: TGCAGCGTTGAAGTTCAGGGGGATCAGCCCCAGCATTTT.